The 3 T cell receptor beta chains given below trace back to one sample, sequenced in a study of neurological immune-mediated disorders. Each CDR3 protein is one row after TCRdb ran MiXCR on the 5' RACE reads. In the table there are around 38,000 distinct CDR3 sequences, about 14% of which are singletons. Sequenced input: CD4+ T cells from blood. The origin of the receptors is a woman aged 60-75 years with HTLV-1-associated myelopathy (HAM/TSP).

This clonotype was observed at least ten times. V usage is TRBV4-1 and J usage is TRBJ2-3; D is uncertain. The CDR3 has 15 amino acids. V lost 1 base to trimming and J lost 7 bases, with 15 bases between them. Germline CDR1 reads MGHRA; CDR2 reads YSYEKL. The CDR3 sequence: CASSQGLVPRHTQYF. CDR3 bases: TGCGCCAGCAGCCAAGGATTAGTTCCCCGCCATACGCAGTATTTT.

At least ten counts were recorded for this clonotype. The chain employs TRBV5-1 and TRBJ2-6; D assignment may be TRBD1 or TRBD2 (6 bases each). CDR1 is SGHRS and CDR2 is YFSETQ in the germline V gene. The V and J ends lost 1 base and 3 bases respectively, with 11 bases between them. This CDR3 comprises 16 residues. The CDR3 DNA is TGCGCCAGCAGCTTGCGGGGGCGCGGTGGGGCCAACGTCCTGACTTTC. Amino acid sequence: CASSLRGRGGANVLTF.

This clonotype counts as medium-sized (0.01 to 0.1%). The J gene is TRBJ1-2, the V gene TRBV7-2; 11 bases fit TRBD1. V was pared by 6 bases and J by 0 bases, with 9 bases of the junction left unmatched. The germline V gene encodes CDR1 SGHTA and CDR2 FQGNSA. This CDR3 has 17 residues. DNA of the CDR3: TGTGCCAGCAGTGAGAGGACAGGGGGCTCCTCTAACTATGGCTACACCTTC. Its protein is CASSERTGGSSNYGYTF.